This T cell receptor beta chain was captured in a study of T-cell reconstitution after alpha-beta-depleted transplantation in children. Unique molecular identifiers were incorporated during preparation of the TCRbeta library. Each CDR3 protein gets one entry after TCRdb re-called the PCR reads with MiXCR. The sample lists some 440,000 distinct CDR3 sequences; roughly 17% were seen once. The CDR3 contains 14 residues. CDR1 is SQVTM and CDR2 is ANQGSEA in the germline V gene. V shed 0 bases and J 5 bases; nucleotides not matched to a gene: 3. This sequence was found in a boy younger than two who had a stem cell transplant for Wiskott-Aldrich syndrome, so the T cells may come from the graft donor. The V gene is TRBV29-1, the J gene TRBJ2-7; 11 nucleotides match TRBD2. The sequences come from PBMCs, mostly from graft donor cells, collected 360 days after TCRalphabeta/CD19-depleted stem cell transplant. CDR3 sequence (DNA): TGCAGCGTTGAAGATCGGGGACTAGCGGACGAGCAGTACTTC. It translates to CSVEDRGLADEQYF.